This T cell receptor beta chain was recovered during a study of CD8+CD57+ T cells in acquired aplastic anemia. Study-wide background: Researchers reported that healthy donors averaged around 10 million reads for CD4+ cells.

The sample holds many counts of this clonotype. Its specificity is not known. The study's findings and limits: Between patients and controls, over 25 CD8+ CDR3 sequences were found in common. In CD8+ cells, Simpson's diversity showed no significant difference between patients and controls.

CDR3 length: 14 residues. In germline, CDR1 is SGHKS, CDR2 YYEKEE (reference sequence). Germline trimming cut 4 bases from V and 2 bases from J; bases unmatched to any gene: 5. TCR beta VDJ and CDR3 were profiled, and genomic DNA was the template. MiXCR, applied by TCRdb to the reads, yields one record per CDR3 protein. The top ten hold around 4% of the sample, which has some 410,000 distinct CDR3 sequences, 65% to 80% seen once. The source of this sequence is a human donor in good health, serving as a control. The chain employs TRBV5-5 and TRBJ2-7; 8 positions match TRBD1. The sequencing input was sorted CD4+, CD8+, or CD8+CD57+ T cells (not recorded which) from PBMCs. CDR3 in amino acids: CASSPRTGPYEQYF. CDR3 nucleotides: TGTGCCAGCAGCCCACGGACAGGGCCCTACGAGCAGTACTTC.